What follows are 22 T cell receptor beta chains derived from one specimen sequenced in a study of T cell responses to AZD1222 COVID-19 vaccine. Assay used: immunoSEQ multiplex PCR; TCRdb lists only in-frame clones, some missing. The sample lists more than 85,000 clones, approximately 84% occurring once. The source was peripheral blood, collected 28 days after the second AZD1222 dose. These receptors originate from an adult who received the AZD1222 COVID-19 vaccine.

The V call is TRBV18, the J call TRBJ1-5; D gene uncertain. The V gene lost 2 bases and the J gene lost 4 bases, with 9 bases spanning the gap. CDR3 length: 14 residues. Per the germline V gene, CDR1 is KGHSH and CDR2 is LQKENI. The CDR3 nucleotides are TGTGCCAGCTCACCAGGGGATGGGAATCAGCCCCAGCATTTT. This codes for CASSPGDGNQPQHF.

The CDR3 region has the DNA TGTGCCAGCAGCCCGGGAGGGCCGATGAACAATGAGCAGTTCTTC. Protein: CASSPGGPMNNEQFF. This chain uses TRBV5-4 with TRBJ2-1, with TRBD2 matching over 8 bases. This CDR3 has 15 residues. Germline CDR1 and CDR2: SGHNT and YYREEE (reference sequence). Germline trimming cut 4 bases from V and 5 bases from J; bases unmatched to any gene: 8.

The chain employs TRBV18 and TRBJ1-1; D is undetermined. The CDR3 contains 12 residues. Germline-derived CDR1 and CDR2 are KGHSH and LQKENI. Trimming shortened V by 4 bases and J by 4 bases, and 7 bases separated the two germline ends. CDR3 protein: CASSQGFTEAFF. CDR3 nucleotides: TGTGCCAGCTCACAGGGTTTCACTGAAGCTTTCTTT.

The genes are TRBV7-9 and TRBJ1-5; D not certain. Germline V CDR1 and CDR2: SEHNR, FQNEAQ (reference sequence). This CDR3 has 16 amino acids. V was trimmed by 5 bases and J by 2 bases, leaving 16 bases between them. CDR3 nucleotides: TGTGCCAGCAGCCGTTCCGGTCCGAGGGGCAATCAGCCCCAGCATTTT. Translating gives CASSRSGPRGNQPQHF.

The rearrangement uses TRBV15 and TRBJ2-3; possibly TRBD2 for D (6 bases). The ends were cut back, 3 bases at V and 2 bases at J, with 15 bases in the middle. Per the germline V gene, CDR1 is LNHNV and CDR2 is YYDKDF (reference sequence). The CDR3 extends over 16 amino acids. Here the CDR3 reads CATSRGGGHDTDTQYF. DNA of the CDR3: TGTGCCACCAGCAGGGGAGGAGGCCATGACACAGATACGCAGTATTTT.

This sequence joins TRBV27 and TRBJ2-1, with D possibly TRBD1 on 5 matching bases. CDR1 MNHEY and CDR2 SMNVEV come from the germline V gene (reference sequence). The length of the CDR3 is 13 residues. The germline V and J ends were trimmed by 6 bases and 9 bases, with 15 bases remaining between them. CDR3 DNA sequence: TGTGCCAGCAGCCCGAGTGGGGCCGTTGAGCAGTTCTTC. Protein sequence: CASSPSGAVEQFF.

This clone was seen many times. Additional DNA sequences in this sample encode the identical CDR3. The chain has TRBV20-1 and TRBJ1-2; D unclear. Germline CDR1 is DFQATT and CDR2 is SNEGSKA (reference sequence). V was clipped by 3 bases and J by 8 bases, with 10 bases between them. This CDR3 contains 11 residues. The CDR3 DNA follows: TGCAGTGCTAGCTCCGCTGGAGGCTACACCTTC. Translation gives CSASSAGGYTF.

The chain joins TRBV6-1 to TRBJ1-5; D is unresolved. Germline CDR1 reads MNHNS; CDR2 reads SASEGT. Deletions cut 0 bases from V and 1 base from J, with 10 bases between. CDR3 length equals 16 residues. The CDR3 is CASSEAGGWSNQPQHF. CDR3 in DNA: TGTGCCAGCAGTGAAGCTGGCGGGTGGAGCAATCAGCCCCAGCATTTT.

The gene calls are TRBV2 and TRBJ2-2, with 9 bases fitting TRBD2. The CDR3 is 15 residues long. The V segment lost 5 bases and the J segment 4 bases; nucleotides outside the gene matches: 5. CDR1 SNHLY and CDR2 FYNNEI come from the germline V gene. The CDR3 region is CASSSSGEFTGELFF. The DNA for the CDR3 is TGTGCCAGCAGTTCTAGCGGGGAATTCACCGGGGAGCTGTTTTTT.

The CDR3 region has the DNA TGTGCCAGCAGCCAGAAGGGCAGGGGCAATTACGAGCAGTACTTC. Its translation: CASSQKGRGNYEQYF. V gene TRBV3-1 (or the pseudogene TRBV3-2) combines with J gene TRBJ2-7, with D possibly being TRBD1 (6 bases). V lost 3 bases, J lost 4 bases, and 16 bases lay in between. Germline V gives CDR1 LGHDT, CDR2 YNNKEL (reference sequence). The CDR3 loop spans 15 amino acids.

This clone has a handful of counts. V and J are TRBV14 and TRBJ1-2; TRBD1 might be the D (5 bases). Germline-derived CDR1 and CDR2 are SGHDN and FVKESK. Between the trimmed V and J ends, which lost 2 bases and 4 bases, there was a span of 5 bases. The CDR3 spans 12 residues. This CDR3 is CASSQQGYGYTF. CDR3 sequence (DNA): TGTGCCAGCAGCCAACAGGGCTATGGCTACACCTTC.

The chain combines TRBV12-5 with TRBJ1-4; no definite D call. Trimming removed 4 bases at V and 5 bases at J, with 5 bases between. This CDR3 region has 12 residues. The V gene's germline CDR1 is LGHNT and CDR2 FRNRAP. The CDR3 loop is CASGYSNEKLFF. The CDR3 coding sequence is TGTGCTAGTGGTTACAGCAATGAAAAACTGTTTTTT.

The chain carries TRBV12-5 and TRBJ1-5, with a tentative D call TRBD1 (5 bases). The CDR3 is 15 amino acids. Germline V CDR1 and CDR2: LGHNT, FRNRAP. V was pared by 9 bases and J by 0 bases, with 15 bases between. In nucleotides, the CDR3 is TGTGCTAGGCCTCCGGGACCAGCTAGCAATCAGCCCCAGCATTTT. Translation gives CARPPGPASNQPQHF.

In its sample, this clone was seen once. The chain uses TRBV19 and TRBJ2-3, with D maybe TRBD2 (7 bases). V was shortened by 7 bases and J by 2 bases, with 16 bases between the two germline ends. The V gene's germline CDR1 is LNHDA and CDR2 SQIVND (reference sequence). The CDR3 loop spans 15 amino acids. The CDR3 DNA follows: TGTGCCAGTACCCAATTAGGGGGGGACACAGATACGCAGTATTTT. This translates into CASTQLGGDTDTQYF.

This chain joins TRBV27 and TRBJ2-1, with 8 bases lining up with TRBD2. The J segment lost 0 bases and the V segment lost 2 bases, leaving 3 bases of the junction unmatched. This CDR3 is 16 amino acids long. Germline assignment: CDR1 MNHEY and CDR2 SMNVEV (reference sequence). The CDR3 DNA sequence: TGTGCCAGCAGTTTAGCCAGCGGGGGCTCCTACAATGAGCAGTTCTTC. Translated, it gives CASSLASGGSYNEQFF.

A few counts support this clone. The chain carries TRBV19 and TRBJ1-2; no reliable D call. The CDR3 runs 13 residues. Germline V gene lookup returns CDR1 LNHDA and CDR2 SQIVND (reference sequence). The ends were cut back, 3 bases at V and 3 bases at J, with 8 bases in the middle. The CDR3 DNA is TGTGCCAGTAGTATTTCTCCTGACTATGGCTACACCTTC. Translated: CASSISPDYGYTF.

This chain joins TRBV7-9 and TRBJ2-5; D may be TRBD1 or TRBD2 (5 bases each). V was pared by 3 bases and J by 0 bases, with 14 bases between. CDR3 length: 16 amino acids. Looked up from germline, CDR1 is SEHNR and CDR2 is FQNEAQ (reference sequence). The CDR3 coding sequence is TGTGCCAGCAGCTTTGCCGAGGGACCGAACCAAGAGACCCAGTACTTC. This encodes CASSFAEGPNQETQYF.

The rearrangement uses TRBV5-5 and TRBJ1-2; unclear D gene. CDR1 and CDR2 from the germline V gene are SGHKS and YYEKEE (reference sequence). Trimming cost V 0 bases and J 2 bases, with 14 bases left between them. The CDR3 runs 16 residues. The CDR3 protein is CASSLVGGRINYGYTF. For the CDR3, the DNA is TGTGCCAGCAGCTTGGTCGGCGGACGGATAAACTATGGCTACACCTTC.

The genes are TRBV11-2 and TRBJ1-3; D gene uncertain. V was clipped by 2 bases and J by 0 bases, with 8 bases between them. Germline CDR1 reads SGHAT; CDR2 reads FQNNGV. The CDR3 spans 15 residues. CDR3 sequence: CASSLITSSGNTIYF. The CDR3 bases are TGTGCCAGCAGCTTAATAACGAGCTCTGGAAACACCATATATTTT.

The rearrangement uses TRBV4-1 and TRBJ1-4; D ambiguous. V was trimmed by 6 bases and J by 0 bases, leaving 11 bases between them. This CDR3 is built from 15 residues. Germline loops: CDR1 MGHRA, CDR2 YSYEKL. The CDR3 DNA reads TGCGCCAGCAGTGGTCTAGGAGCAACTAATGAAAAACTGTTTTTT. This encodes CASSGLGATNEKLFF.

The chain recombines TRBV5-1 with TRBJ1-1; tentatively, D is TRBD1 (6 bases). Trimming pared 3 bases from V and 0 bases from J, leaving 6 bases between. CDR3 length: 13 amino acids. The germline gives CDR1 SGHRS, CDR2 YFSETQ. Written as DNA, the CDR3 is TGCGCCAGCAGCTGGACAGTGAACACTGAAGCTTTCTTT. This sequence encodes CASSWTVNTEAFF.

This sequence joins TRBV5-1 and TRBJ1-2; TRBD1 agrees at 8 bases. This CDR3 is built from 15 residues. Per germline, CDR1 SGHRS and CDR2 YFSETQ. Trimming took 4 bases from V and 8 from J; bases not matched to a gene: 13. The chain's CDR3 is CASSPRTGPAVGYTF. In DNA, the CDR3 is TGCGCCAGCAGCCCCCGGACAGGGCCCGCGGTAGGCTACACCTTC.